A selection of T cell receptor beta chains follows, all from one sample in a study of blood T cell repertoires in COVID-19. The protocol was immunoSEQ multiplex PCR, while the TCRdb copy is restricted to in-frame clones and leaves out a portion. The sample holds about 64,000 clones, 84% seen once. The sequencing sample was made of peripheral blood. Receptor source: a woman aged 55-70 years with acute or convalescent COVID-19. Both conserved end residues are part of each CDR3. D genes are given only for firm matches. A clone size is listed for some rows: how often the clone was seen (once, few, many), or a class if it is expanded.

NA	TRBJ1-2	TRBV10-2	NA	TGCGCCAGCAGTGAGTCGATACAGGGACACTATGGCTACACCTTC	CASSESIQGHYGYTF
NA	TRBJ1-4	TRBV7-9	NA	TGTGCCAGCAGCCAAACACCCCTACAGGGAGGGAGTGAAAAACTGTTTTTT	CASSQTPLQGGSEKLFF
NA	TRBJ2-1	TRBV10-3	TRBD2	TGTGCCATCACTCCGACTAGCGGGGGAAGGAATGAGCAGTTCTTC	CAITPTSGGRNEQFF
NA	TRBJ1-3	TRBV10-3	TRBD1	TGTGCCATCAGCACCCAACGGGCAGGGGGCTCTGGAAACACCATATATTTT	CAISTQRAGGSGNTIYF
NA	TRBJ1-2	TRBV2	TRBD1	TGTGCCAGCAGGAAAACAGGGACAGCTAACTATGGCTACACCTTC	CASRKTGTANYGYTF
once	TRBJ2-7	TRBV5-1	TRBD1	TGCGCCAGCAGACCCGGGACAGCTTACTACGAGCAGTACTTC	CASRPGTAYYEQYF
NA	TRBJ1-6	TRBV3-1/TRBV3-2	NA	TGTGCCAGCAGCCAAGGTCAGGCCGGCGGGTCACCCCTCCACTTT	CASSQGQAGGSPLHF
few	TRBJ1-4	TRBV5-1	NA	TGCGCCAGCAGCTTGTCCTCAACTAATGAAAAACTGTTTTTT	CASSLSSTNEKLFF
NA	TRBJ2-4	TRBV19	TRBD2	TGTGCCAGTAGTCCCCGGGGTAGCGGGGGGGTTCAGTACTTC	CASSPRGSGGVQYF
NA	TRBJ2-1	TRBV7-3	NA	TGTGCCAGCAGCCCCTGGGACTCGAGAGAGCAGTTCTTC	CASSPWDSREQFF
NA	TRBJ2-2	TRBV29-1	TRBD1	TGCAGCTTCCGGGACAGGGGGAGCGGGGAGCTGTTTTTT	CSFRDRGSGELFF
once	TRBJ2-5	TRBV10-1	TRBD1	TGCGCCAGCAGTGATCAGGGGGCGCGAGAGACCCAGTACTTC	CASSDQGARETQYF
NA	TRBJ2-1	TRBV5-6	NA	TGTGCCAGCAGCTTGGACGGGAGCTCCTACAATGAGCAGTTCTTC	CASSLDGSSYNEQFF
NA	TRBJ2-3	TRBV2	TRBD2	TGTGCCAGCAGCCCACCGGGGGGAATGGATACGCAGTATTTT	CASSPPGGMDTQYF